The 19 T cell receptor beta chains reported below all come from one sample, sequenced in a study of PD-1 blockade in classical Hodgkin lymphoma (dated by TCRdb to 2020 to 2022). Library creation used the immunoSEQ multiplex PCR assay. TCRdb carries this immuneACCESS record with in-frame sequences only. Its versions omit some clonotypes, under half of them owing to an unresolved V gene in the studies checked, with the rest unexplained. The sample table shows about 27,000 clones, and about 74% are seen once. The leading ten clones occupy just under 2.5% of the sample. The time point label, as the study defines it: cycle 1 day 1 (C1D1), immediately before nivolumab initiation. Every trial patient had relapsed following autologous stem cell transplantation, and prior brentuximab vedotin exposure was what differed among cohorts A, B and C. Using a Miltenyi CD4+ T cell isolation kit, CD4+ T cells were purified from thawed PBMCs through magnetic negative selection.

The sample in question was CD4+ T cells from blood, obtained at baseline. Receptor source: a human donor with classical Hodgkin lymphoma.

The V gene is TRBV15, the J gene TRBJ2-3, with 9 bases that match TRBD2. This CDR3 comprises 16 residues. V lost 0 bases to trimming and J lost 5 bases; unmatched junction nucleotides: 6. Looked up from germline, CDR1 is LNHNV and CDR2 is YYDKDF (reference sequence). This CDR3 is CATSRERGGHGDTQYF. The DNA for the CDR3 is TGTGCCACCAGCAGAGAGCGGGGGGGCCATGGAGATACGCAGTATTTT. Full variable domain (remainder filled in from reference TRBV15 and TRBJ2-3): DAMVIQNPRYQVTQFGKPVTLSCSQTLNHNVMYWYQQKSSQAPKLLFHYYDKDFNNEADTPDNFQSRRPNTSFCFLDIRSPGLGDTAMYLCATSRERGGHGDTQYFGPGTRLTVL.

The CDR3 loop reads CASTPESSYNEQFF. CDR3 DNA: TGTGCCAGCACCCCAGAGAGCTCCTACAATGAGCAGTTCTTC. The rearrangement links TRBV2 to TRBJ2-1; no clear D. V was shortened by 7 bases and J by 0 bases, with 10 bases between the two germline ends. The length of the CDR3 is 14 residues. Germline assignment: CDR1 SNHLY and CDR2 FYNNEI.

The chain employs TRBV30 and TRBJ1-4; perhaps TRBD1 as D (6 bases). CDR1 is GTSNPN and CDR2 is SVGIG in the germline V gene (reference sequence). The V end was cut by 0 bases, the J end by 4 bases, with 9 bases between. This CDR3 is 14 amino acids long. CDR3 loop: CAWSVEGGNEKLFF. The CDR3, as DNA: TGTGCCTGGAGTGTAGAGGGGGGTAATGAAAAACTGTTTTTT.

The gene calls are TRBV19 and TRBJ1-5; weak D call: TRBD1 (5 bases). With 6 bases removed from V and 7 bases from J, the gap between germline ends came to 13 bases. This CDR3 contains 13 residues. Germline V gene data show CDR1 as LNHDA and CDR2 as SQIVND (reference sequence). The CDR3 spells CASRGGGEQPQHF. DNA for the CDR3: TGTGCCAGTAGGGGGGGTGGGGAACAGCCCCAGCATTTT.

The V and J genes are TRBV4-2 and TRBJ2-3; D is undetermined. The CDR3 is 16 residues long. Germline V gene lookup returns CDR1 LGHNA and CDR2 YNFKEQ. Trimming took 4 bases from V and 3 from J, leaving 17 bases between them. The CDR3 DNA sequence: TGTGCCAGCAGCCCTGAGGCGAGCTTAGGGACAGATACGCAGTATTTT. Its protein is CASSPEASLGTDTQYF.

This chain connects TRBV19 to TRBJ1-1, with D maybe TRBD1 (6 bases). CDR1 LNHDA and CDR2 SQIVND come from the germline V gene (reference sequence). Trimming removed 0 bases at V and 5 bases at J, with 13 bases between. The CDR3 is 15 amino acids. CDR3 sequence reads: CASSIELGRGTEAFF. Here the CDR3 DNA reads TGTGCCAGTAGTATAGAGCTGGGGAGGGGGACTGAAGCTTTCTTT. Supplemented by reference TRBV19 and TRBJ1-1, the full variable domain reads DGGITQSPKYLFRKEGQNVTLSCEQNLNHDAMYWYRQDPGQGLRLIYYSQIVNDFQKGDIAEGYSVSREKKESFPLTVTSAQKNPTAFYLCASSIELGRGTEAFFGQGTRLTVV.

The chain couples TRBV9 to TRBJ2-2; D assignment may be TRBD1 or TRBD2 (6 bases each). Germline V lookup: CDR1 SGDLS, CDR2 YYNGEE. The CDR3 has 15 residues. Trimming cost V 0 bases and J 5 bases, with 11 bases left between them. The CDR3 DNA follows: TGTGCCAGCAGCGTAGCGGGGGCCATAACCGGGGAGCTGTTTTTT. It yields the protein CASSVAGAITGELFF.

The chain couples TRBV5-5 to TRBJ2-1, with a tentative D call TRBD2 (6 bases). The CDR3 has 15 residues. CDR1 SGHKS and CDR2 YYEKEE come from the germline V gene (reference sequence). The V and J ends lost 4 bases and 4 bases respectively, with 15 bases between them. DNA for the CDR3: TGTGCCAGCAGCCCCGGGACTGGTTGGTACAATGAGCAGTTCTTC. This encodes CASSPGTGWYNEQFF.

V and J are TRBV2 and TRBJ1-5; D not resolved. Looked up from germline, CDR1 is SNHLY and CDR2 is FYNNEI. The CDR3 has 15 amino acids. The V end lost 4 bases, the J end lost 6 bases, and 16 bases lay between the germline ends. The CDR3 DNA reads TGTGCCAGCAGTGTGTACGGATCGCCAGGTCAGCCCCAGCATTTT. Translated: CASSVYGSPGQPQHF.

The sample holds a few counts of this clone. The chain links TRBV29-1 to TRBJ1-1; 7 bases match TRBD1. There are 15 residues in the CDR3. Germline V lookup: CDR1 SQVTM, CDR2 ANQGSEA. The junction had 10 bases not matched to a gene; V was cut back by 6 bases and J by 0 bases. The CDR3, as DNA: TGCAGCGTGAACGGACAGGAGTACATGAACACTGAAGCTTTCTTT. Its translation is CSVNGQEYMNTEAFF. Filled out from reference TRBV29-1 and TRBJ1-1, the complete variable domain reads SAVISQKPSRDICQRGTSLTIQCQVDSQVTMMFWYRQQPGQSLTLIATANQGSEATYESGFVIDKFPISRPNLTFSTLTVSNMSPEDSSIYLCSVNGQEYMNTEAFFGQGTRLTVV.

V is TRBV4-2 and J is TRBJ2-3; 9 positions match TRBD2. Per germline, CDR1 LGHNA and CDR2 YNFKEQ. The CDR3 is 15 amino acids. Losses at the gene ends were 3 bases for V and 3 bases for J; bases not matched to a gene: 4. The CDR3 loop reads CASSHRLAETDTQYF. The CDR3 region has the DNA TGTGCCAGCAGCCATAGACTAGCGGAGACAGATACGCAGTATTTT.

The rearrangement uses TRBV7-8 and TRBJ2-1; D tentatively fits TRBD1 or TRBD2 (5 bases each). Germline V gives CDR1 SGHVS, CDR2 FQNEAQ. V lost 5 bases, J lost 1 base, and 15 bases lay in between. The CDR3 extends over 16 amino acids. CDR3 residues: CASSQTGTVSYNEQFF. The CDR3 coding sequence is TGTGCCAGCAGCCAAACCGGGACGGTATCCTACAATGAGCAGTTCTTC.

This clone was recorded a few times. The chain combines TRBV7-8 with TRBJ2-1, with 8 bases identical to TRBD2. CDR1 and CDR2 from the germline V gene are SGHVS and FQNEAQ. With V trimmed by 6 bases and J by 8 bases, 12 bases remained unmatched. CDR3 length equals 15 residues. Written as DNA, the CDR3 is TGTGCCAGCAGGCGTATAGCGGGGAATATCGATGAGCAGTTCTTC. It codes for CASRRIAGNIDEQFF.

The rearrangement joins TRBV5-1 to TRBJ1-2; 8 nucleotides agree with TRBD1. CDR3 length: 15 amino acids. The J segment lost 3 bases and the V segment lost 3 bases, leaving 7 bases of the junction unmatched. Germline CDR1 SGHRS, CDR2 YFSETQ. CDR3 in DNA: TGCGCCAGCAGCTGGGAACAGGGGGTTCACTATGGCTACACCTTC. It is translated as CASSWEQGVHYGYTF.

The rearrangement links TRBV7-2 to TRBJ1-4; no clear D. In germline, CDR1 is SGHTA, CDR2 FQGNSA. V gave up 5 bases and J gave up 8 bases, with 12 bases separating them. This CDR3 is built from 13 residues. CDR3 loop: CASSPGPGEKLFF. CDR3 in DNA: TGTGCCAGCAGCCCCGGGCCTGGGGAAAAACTGTTTTTT. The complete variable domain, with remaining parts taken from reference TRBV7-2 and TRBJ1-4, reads GAGVSQSPSNKVTEKGKDVELRCDPISGHTALYWYRQSLGQGLEFLIYFQGNSAPDKSGLPSDRFSAERTGGSVSTLTIQRTQQEDSAVYLCASSPGPGEKLFFGSGTQLSVL.

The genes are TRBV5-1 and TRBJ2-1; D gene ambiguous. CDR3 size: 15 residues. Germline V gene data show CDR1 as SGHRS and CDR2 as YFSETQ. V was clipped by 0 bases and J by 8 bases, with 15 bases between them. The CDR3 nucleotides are TGCGCCAGCAGCTTGGGTAGGGCGCTTGGGGATGAGCAGTTCTTC. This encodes CASSLGRALGDEQFF.

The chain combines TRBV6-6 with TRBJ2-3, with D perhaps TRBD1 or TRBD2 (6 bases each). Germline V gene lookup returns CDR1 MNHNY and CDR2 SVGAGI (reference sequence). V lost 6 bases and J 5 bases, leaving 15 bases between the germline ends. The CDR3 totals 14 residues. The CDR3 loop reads CASREGGRGDTQYF. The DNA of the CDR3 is TGTGCCAGCAGGGAGGGGGGAAGGGGAGATACGCAGTATTTT.

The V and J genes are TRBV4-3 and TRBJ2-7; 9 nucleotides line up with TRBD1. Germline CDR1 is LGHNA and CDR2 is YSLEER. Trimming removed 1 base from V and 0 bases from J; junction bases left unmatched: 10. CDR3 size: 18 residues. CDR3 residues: CASSQATQGADSSYEQYF. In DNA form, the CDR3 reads TGCGCCAGCAGCCAAGCCACACAGGGGGCCGATAGCTCCTACGAGCAGTACTTC.

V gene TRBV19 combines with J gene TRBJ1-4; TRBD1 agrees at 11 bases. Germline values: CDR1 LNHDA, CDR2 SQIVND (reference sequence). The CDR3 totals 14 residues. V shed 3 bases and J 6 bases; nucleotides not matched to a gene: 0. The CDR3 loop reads CASSMGQGDEKLFF. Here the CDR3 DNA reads TGTGCCAGTAGTATGGGACAGGGGGATGAAAAACTGTTTTTT.